Included here is one TCR beta chain sequence, with context. The sample belongs to a study of blood T cell repertoires in COVID-19. Study as a whole: Samples of COVID-19 (acute and convalescent) were obtained from the United States, Italy and Spain.

Sequencing was performed with immunoSEQ multiplex PCR; in TCRdb, only in-frame clones are kept and a portion is missing. The table shows some 68,000 clones, with around 89% occurring only once. The receptor comes from a middle-aged man with acute or convalescent COVID-19. The sequenced material came from peripheral blood.

DNA for the CDR3: TGTGCCAGCAGTGACGAAGTCGTTGGCGGGCGGGAATCCTACAATGAGCAGTTCTTC. Its protein is CASSDEVVGGRESYNEQFF. The chain is built from TRBV6-4 and TRBJ2-1; D perhaps matches TRBD2 (6 bases). The V gene's germline CDR1 is MRHNA and CDR2 SNTAGT. Between the trimmed V and J ends, which lost 2 bases and 1 base, there was a span of 21 bases. CDR3 length: 19 amino acids.